This T cell receptor beta chain was sequenced for a study of T cells in Graves' hyperthyroidism and ophthalmopathy. General study results and limits: Ophthalmopathy onset followed model prediction by a median around 6.9 months.

The diagnoses drew upon clinical symptoms, serum thyroxine and TRAb, thyroid ultrasound and orbital computed tomography. This sample holds PBMCs from 8 to 10 ml fresh peripheral blood. This CDR3 is built from 15 residues. The V segment lost 5 bases and the J segment 12 bases; nucleotides outside the gene matches: 16. Germline CDR1 and CDR2: SGHAT and FQNNGV. In its sample, this clonotype was seen many times. No antigen is known for it. Authors of the study amplified TCR beta CDR3 regions from RNA transcripts. HTBI primers were the set used in a first-round RT-PCR of the TCR CDR3. TCRdb analysed the multiplex PCR reads with MiXCR anew, one entry per CDR3 protein. This table holds about 350,000 distinct CDR3 sequences, 11% to 15% found once.

Sequencing input: blood. This clonotype was obtained from a young woman with Graves' hyperthyroidism. The gene calls are TRBV11-2 and TRBJ2-1, with TRBD2 matching over 7 bases. The DNA of the CDR3 is TGTGCCAGCAGCCTCCCCGCGGGAGTGCTTCCCCCGCAGTTCTTC. Translating it yields CASSLPAGVLPPQFF.